The rows below give T cell receptor beta chains drawn from one sample of a study of cytomegalovirus exposure and HLA in healthy donors. Sequenced by immunoSEQ multiplex PCR; TCRdb stores in-frame clones only, minus some. This sample carries about 120,000 clones, roughly 9% of them seen once, and the ten largest clones take approximately 6.6%. Source material: PBMCs. The receptor set was obtained from a woman in her thirties or forties in good health and CMV-seropositive. CDR3s include the opening cysteine and the closing phenylalanine or tryptophan. The D gene is left open where the match is weak. Expanded clones are given a class, and other clones once, few, many or no size at all.

d_call,v_call,clone_size,j_call,cdr3_nt,cdr3_aa
TRBD2,TRBV5-4,few,TRBJ2-2,TGTGCCAGCAGCTTGGATAGCGGGGTTAACACCGGGGAGCTGTTTTTT,CASSLDSGVNTGELFF
-,TRBV29-1,few,TRBJ2-7,TGCAGCGTTGAAGTGCAGGGAACCTACGAGCAGTACTTC,CSVEVQGTYEQYF
-,TRBV19,few,TRBJ1-2,TGTGCCAGTAGTCGGGAGACAGCGATTACTAACTATGGCTACACCTTC,CASSRETAITNYGYTF
TRBD1,TRBV6-5,few,TRBJ1-2,TGTGCCAGCAGTCCGAGGGACAGCTATGGCTACACCTTC,CASSPRDSYGYTF
-,TRBV6-1,-,TRBJ1-2,TGTGCCAGCAGTGACAGGGGTGGCGTCGACTATGGCTACACCTTC,CASSDRGGVDYGYTF
TRBD1,TRBV28,-,TRBJ1-5,TGTGCCTCCCAGCGAGGACAGGGGTACAGGCAGCCCCAGCATTTT,CASQRGQGYRQPQHF
-,TRBV19,many,TRBJ1-1,TGTGCCAGTACCCCATTAGGTCCGGGGGATCTCACTGAAGCTTTCTTT,CASTPLGPGDLTEAFF
TRBD1,TRBV5-4,few,TRBJ2-7,TGTGCCAGCAGCTCCAAGGGACAGGGCGGCTACGAGCAGTACTTC,CASSSKGQGGYEQYF
TRBD2,TRBV7-3,few,TRBJ2-1,TGTGCCAGCAGTTCCTCGGGGGGACTCTACAATGAGCAGTTCTTC,CASSSSGGLYNEQFF
TRBD1,TRBV2,-,TRBJ2-3,TGTGCCAGGGGGACAGGGGAGGGCACAGATACGCAGTATTTT,CARGTGEGTDTQYF
-,TRBV5-1,-,TRBJ2-3,TGCGCCAGCAGCTTGGCTCCAGGGGCGGATACGCAGTATTTT,CASSLAPGADTQYF
TRBD1,TRBV6-5,-,TRBJ1-1,TGTGCCAGCAGTTACCTCGACAGGGGTACTGAAGCTTTCTTT,CASSYLDRGTEAFF
-,TRBV6-6,-,TRBJ2-1,TGTGCCAGCAGTTACGGGGGGGCGAAAGGATACAATGAGCAGTTCTTC,CASSYGGAKGYNEQFF
-,TRBV2,many,TRBJ1-1,TGTGCCAGCAGTCCAAGGAAAGACTACAACACTGAAGCTTTCTTT,CASSPRKDYNTEAFF
TRBD1,TRBV30,few,TRBJ1-2,TGTGCCTGGAGTGTACTCTTGGGGACAGGGGACTATGGCTACTCCTTC,CAWSVLLGTGDYGYSF
-,TRBV7-9,-,TRBJ2-6,TGTGCCAGCAGCCTTACACCCTCTGGGGCCAACGTCCTGACTTTC,CASSLTPSGANVLTF
-,TRBV9,few,TRBJ2-7,TGTGCCAGCAGTCCCACAGATTCCTACGAGCAGTACTTC,CASSPTDSYEQYF
TRBD1,TRBV6-5,few,TRBJ2-7,TGTGCCAGCAGTTACTCCGGGACAGGGGGCTACGAGCAGTACTTC,CASSYSGTGGYEQYF
TRBD2,TRBV7-3,-,TRBJ2-1,TGTGCCAGCAGCTTATGGGCGGGGGGGTCCTACAATGAGCAGTTCTTC,CASSLWAGGSYNEQFF
TRBD1,TRBV30,few,TRBJ1-2,TGTGCCTGGAGGCGACAGGGGAGGGACGGCTACACCTTC,CAWRRQGRDGYTF
-,TRBV5-1,few,TRBJ1-1,TGCGCCAGCAGCTTGGACTGGGCGACCGGAGCTTTCTTT,CASSLDWATGAFF
TRBD2,TRBV6-1,few,TRBJ2-5,TGTGCCAGCAGTAGAGGACTAGCGGAAAAAGAGACCCAGTACTTC,CASSRGLAEKETQYF
TRBD1,TRBV7-3,few,TRBJ2-2,TGTGCCAGCAGCCCGAGGGACAGTCCACGCCAGAACACCGGGGAGCTGTTTTTT,CASSPRDSPRQNTGELFF
-,TRBV2,few,TRBJ1-5,TGTGCCAGCAGGCGGGGAATCAATCAGCCCCAGCATTTT,CASRRGINQPQHF
TRBD1,TRBV6-5,-,TRBJ1-1,TGTGCCAGCAGTTTAGGGGGACAGGGCCGAGCTTTCTTT,CASSLGGQGRAFF
TRBD1,TRBV30,-,TRBJ1-1,TGTGCCTGGAGTGTGGGCAGGGGGATGACTGAAGCTTTCTTT,CAWSVGRGMTEAFF
TRBD1,TRBV11-2,few,TRBJ2-6,TGTGCCAGCAGCTTAGTAGGGGGCGGGTACTCTGGGGCCAACGTCCTGACTTTC,CASSLVGGGYSGANVLTF
TRBD1,TRBV2,-,TRBJ1-2,TGTGCCAGCAGGGGGCCGGGACAGGGTTACTATGGCTACACCTTC,CASRGPGQGYYGYTF
-,TRBV6-1,few,TRBJ2-7,TGTGCCAGCAGCCAATCTCAGGGGCGATACGAGCAGTACTTC,CASSQSQGRYEQYF
TRBD2,TRBV29-1,few,TRBJ2-5,TGCAGCGTTGAAGTGGGGGGGGAAGAGACCCAGTACTTC,CSVEVGGEETQYF
-,TRBV5-1,few,TRBJ1-1,TGCGCCAGCAGCTTGGTTGGGGGCGCGGGCACTGAAGCTTTCTTT,CASSLVGGAGTEAFF
TRBD1,TRBV7-9,few,TRBJ2-1,TGTGCCAGCAGCTTAGAACAGGGGGTTTCCTCCTACAATGAGCAGTTCTTC,CASSLEQGVSSYNEQFF
-,TRBV9,few,TRBJ2-7,TGTGCCAGCAGCAAGACAGGAGCCTACGAGCAGTACTTC,CASSKTGAYEQYF
-,TRBV6-1,-,TRBJ2-1,TGTGCCAGCAGTCCTCAGGCCCAGTACAATGAGCAGTTCTTC,CASSPQAQYNEQFF
TRBD1,TRBV5-4,-,TRBJ1-3,TGTGCCAGCAGCCGTATGGGACAGAGAGCTGGAAACACCATATATTTT,CASSRMGQRAGNTIYF
TRBD1,TRBV9,few,TRBJ1-4,TGTGCCAGCGGACAGGGGGCTTCTAATGAAAAACTGTTTTTT,CASGQGASNEKLFF
TRBD2,TRBV18,-,TRBJ2-3,TGTGCCAGCTCACCACGGACTAGCGGCCACACAGATACGCAGTATTTT,CASSPRTSGHTDTQYF
TRBD2,TRBV7-6,-,TRBJ2-5,TGTGCCAGCACCTCCCCGCGGGGGGGCCAAGAGACCCAGTACTTC,CASTSPRGGQETQYF
-,TRBV2,few,TRBJ1-2,TGTGCCAGCAGTAGGGGGAACTATGGCTACACCTTC,CASSRGNYGYTF
-,TRBV4-1,few,TRBJ1-2,TGCGCCAGCAGCTCACCGAAAGGGGACTACACCTTC,CASSSPKGDYTF
-,TRBV5-1,-,TRBJ2-3,TGCGCCAGCAGCTTGGAACACCCTAGCACAGATACGCAGTATTTT,CASSLEHPSTDTQYF
TRBD1,TRBV7-6,-,TRBJ1-5,TGTGCCAGCAGCTCGGGGACAGGAGTCAATCAGCCCCAGCATTTT,CASSSGTGVNQPQHF
TRBD2,TRBV10-3,few,TRBJ2-7,TGTGCCATCAGTGAGTCGGGGGGGACCTCCTACGAGCAGTACTTC,CAISESGGTSYEQYF
TRBD1,TRBV11-3,-,TRBJ2-2,TGTGCCAGCAGCTGGACAGGACTTGCCACCGGGGAGCTGTTTTTT,CASSWTGLATGELFF
-,TRBV7-9,-,TRBJ2-2,TGTGCCAGCAGCTTAGCGACGGGGTCAGCCGGGGAGCTGTTTTTT,CASSLATGSAGELFF
-,TRBV5-1,-,TRBJ1-1,TGCGCCAGCAGCGCCGGACAGAGTTTGAACACTGAAGCTTTCTTT,CASSAGQSLNTEAFF
-,TRBV27,-,TRBJ1-4,TGTGCCAGCAGGTCACACCCCGACGGGGGAAATGAAAAACTGTTTTTT,CASRSHPDGGNEKLFF
-,TRBV7-2,-,TRBJ2-1,TGTGCCAGCAGCTTAGGTCTCGGCAATGAGCAGTTCTTC,CASSLGLGNEQFF
TRBD1,TRBV5-1,few,TRBJ1-1,TGCGCCAGCAGCACCGGACAGGGTGATGAAGCTTTCTTT,CASSTGQGDEAFF
TRBD1,TRBV5-6,-,TRBJ1-5,TGTGCCAGCAGCTTTGGGACAGGGGGCAGACAGCCCCAGCATTTT,CASSFGTGGRQPQHF
TRBD1,TRBV7-9,-,TRBJ1-2,TGTGCTTACGAGGACAGGGGTGGCTATGGCTACACCTTC,CAYEDRGGYGYTF
-,TRBV6-5,-,TRBJ1-1,TGTGCCAGCACTCGGACGCTTAAGGGGACTGAGGCTTTCTTT,CASTRTLKGTEAFF
-,TRBV2,-,TRBJ1-2,TGTGCCAGCAGTGCAGGGGCCTCAAACTATGGCTACACCTTC,CASSAGASNYGYTF
-,TRBV2,-,TRBJ2-1,TGTGCCAGCAGTGAACGCGTAAGCTCCTACAATGAGCAGTTCTTC,CASSERVSSYNEQFF
TRBD2,TRBV18,once,TRBJ2-2,TGTGCCAGCTCACCCTCGGGTAGCGGGGCCTCGAACACCGGGGAGCTGTTTTTT,CASSPSGSGASNTGELFF
-,TRBV14,-,TRBJ1-5,TGTGCCAGCAGCATGGGACATATTGGTCAGCCCCAGCATTTT,CASSMGHIGQPQHF
TRBD1,TRBV29-1,-,TRBJ2-3,TGCAGCGGCGTGAAAGGGGACAGGGGGCTGTCAGACCCGCAGTATTTT,CSGVKGDRGLSDPQYF
-,TRBV28,-,TRBJ1-2,TGTGCCAGCAGACCTACAGGGCCTGGCAACTATGGCTACACCTTC,CASRPTGPGNYGYTF
TRBD2,TRBV5-6,few,TRBJ2-7,TGTGCCAGCAGCTCCCTAGGACTAGCGGGGGGGAGGAGCTCCTACGAGCAGTACTTC,CASSSLGLAGGRSSYEQYF